A single sample gave rise to the 5 T cell receptor beta chains below, sequenced in a study of cytomegalovirus exposure and HLA in healthy donors (dated by TCRdb to about 2017). Receptor libraries were prepared by the immunoSEQ multiplex PCR assay. For the multiplex PCR, a mixture combining 60 forward primers for TCR Vbeta segments and 13 reverse primers for TCR Jbeta segments was used. TCRdb re-hosts the immuneACCESS table, in-frame sequences only. Its copies lack some clones; in the studies checked, an unresolved V gene accounts for under half of them, and the cause for the rest is not known. Across this sample there are about 160,000 clones, with around 80% seen only once. Roughly 7.6% of the sample is in the top ten clones. Sample: PBMCs. Receptor source: a woman aged 25 to 45 in good health and CMV-seropositive.

This clone was found once. One end of the junction is discordant with germline, which a read error may explain. The rearrangement uses TRBV7-9 and TRBJ2-6, with D possibly TRBD1 on 6 matching bases. The CDR3 loop spans 12 amino acids. Germline CDR1 and CDR2: SEHNR and FQNEAQ (reference sequence). DNA of the CDR3: TGTGCCAGCAGCTTAGACAGGGTACCATCCGCTTTC. Amino acids: CASSLDRVPSAF.

The chain recombines TRBV2 with TRBJ2-7; D unresolved. This CDR3 is 14 amino acids long. V lost 7 bases to trimming and J lost 0 bases, with 13 bases between them. CDR1 is SNHLY and CDR2 is FYNNEI in the germline V gene. CDR3: CASNDGLDSYEQYF. In nucleotides, the CDR3 is TGTGCCAGCAACGACGGGTTAGACTCCTACGAGCAGTACTTC.

The chain carries TRBV11-2 and TRBJ2-7; 10 bases fit TRBD2. The CDR3 has 15 residues. Germline trimming cut 5 bases from V and 3 bases from J; bases unmatched to any gene: 7. Per germline, CDR1 SGHAT and CDR2 FQNNGV. This chain's CDR3 is CASSPGLAGDYEQYF. CDR3 coding DNA: TGTGCCAGCAGCCCAGGGCTAGCGGGGGACTACGAGCAGTACTTC.

This clone was picked up one time. The V call is TRBV10-2, the J call TRBJ2-1; a possible D gene is TRBD2 (7 bases). The germline V gene encodes CDR1 WSHSY and CDR2 SAAADI. V was cut by 3 bases and J by 5 bases, with 11 bases left in between. The CDR3 sequence is 14 residues long. The CDR3 here is CASSDWGGNNEQFF. CDR3 bases: TGCGCCAGCAGTGACTGGGGGGGCAACAATGAGCAGTTCTTC.

This clone has at least ten counts. This sequence joins TRBV9 and TRBJ1-4, with 9 bases matching TRBD1. The CDR3 is made up of 15 amino acids. Germline trimming cut 0 bases from V and 8 bases from J; bases unmatched to any gene: 5. Germline loops: CDR1 SGDLS, CDR2 YYNGEE. The CDR3 sequence is CASSVDGTGQEKLFF. CDR3 DNA sequence: TGTGCCAGCAGCGTAGACGGGACAGGGCAAGAAAAACTGTTTTTT.